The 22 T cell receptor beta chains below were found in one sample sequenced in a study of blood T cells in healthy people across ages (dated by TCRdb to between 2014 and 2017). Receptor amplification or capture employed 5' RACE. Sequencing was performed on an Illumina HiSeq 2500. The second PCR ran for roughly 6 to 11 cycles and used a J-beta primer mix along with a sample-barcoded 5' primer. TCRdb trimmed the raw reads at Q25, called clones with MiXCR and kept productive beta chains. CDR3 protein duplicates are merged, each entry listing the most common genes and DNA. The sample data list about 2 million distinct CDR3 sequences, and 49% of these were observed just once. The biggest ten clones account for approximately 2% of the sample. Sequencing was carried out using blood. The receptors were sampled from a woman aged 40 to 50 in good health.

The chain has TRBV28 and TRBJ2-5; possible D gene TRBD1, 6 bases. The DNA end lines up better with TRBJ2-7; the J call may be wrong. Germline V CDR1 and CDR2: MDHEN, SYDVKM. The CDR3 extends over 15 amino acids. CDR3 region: CASSLKAGQGYEQYF. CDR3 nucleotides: TGTGCCAGCAGTTTAAAGGCCGGGCAGGGGTACGAGCAGTACTTC.

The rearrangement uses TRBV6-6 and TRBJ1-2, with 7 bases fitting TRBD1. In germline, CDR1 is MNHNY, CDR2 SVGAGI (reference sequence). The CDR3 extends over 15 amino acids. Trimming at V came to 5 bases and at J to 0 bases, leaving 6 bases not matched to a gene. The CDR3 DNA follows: TGTGCCAGCAGTGAGGGACAGACCTCTAACTATGGCTACACCTTC. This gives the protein CASSEGQTSNYGYTF.

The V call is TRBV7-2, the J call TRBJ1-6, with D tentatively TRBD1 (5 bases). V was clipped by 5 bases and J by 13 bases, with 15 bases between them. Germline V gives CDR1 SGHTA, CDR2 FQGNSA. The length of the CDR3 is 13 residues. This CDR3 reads CASSLHQDSPLHF. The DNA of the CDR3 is TGTGCCAGCAGCCTCCACCAAGACAGTCCCCTCCACTTT.

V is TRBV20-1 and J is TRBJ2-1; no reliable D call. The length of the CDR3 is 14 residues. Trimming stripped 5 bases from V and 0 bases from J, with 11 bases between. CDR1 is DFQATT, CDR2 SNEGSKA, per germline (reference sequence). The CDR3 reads CSAPIGGSYNEQFF. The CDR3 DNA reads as TGCAGTGCTCCTATCGGTGGCTCCTACAATGAGCAGTTCTTC.

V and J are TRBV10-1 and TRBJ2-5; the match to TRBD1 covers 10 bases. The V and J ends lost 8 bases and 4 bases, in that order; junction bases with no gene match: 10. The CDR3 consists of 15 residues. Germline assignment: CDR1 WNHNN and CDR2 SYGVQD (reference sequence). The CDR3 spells CASGGGQGGAETQYF. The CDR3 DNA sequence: TGCGCCAGCGGTGGAGGACAGGGGGGCGCAGAGACCCAGTACTTC.

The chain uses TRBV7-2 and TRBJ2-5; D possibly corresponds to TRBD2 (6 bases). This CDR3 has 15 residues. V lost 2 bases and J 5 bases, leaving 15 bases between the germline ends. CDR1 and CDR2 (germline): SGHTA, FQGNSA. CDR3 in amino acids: CASSLIGRRLETQYF. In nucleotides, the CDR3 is TGTGCCAGCAGCTTAATTGGGAGGAGACTCGAGACCCAGTACTTC.

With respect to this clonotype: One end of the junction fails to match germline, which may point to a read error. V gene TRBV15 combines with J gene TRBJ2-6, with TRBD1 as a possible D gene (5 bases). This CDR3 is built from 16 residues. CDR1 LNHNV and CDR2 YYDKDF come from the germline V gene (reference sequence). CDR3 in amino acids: CATSRLAGSGANILTF. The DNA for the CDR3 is TGTGCCACCAGCCGACTCGCCGGCTCTGGGGCCAACATCCTGACTTTC.

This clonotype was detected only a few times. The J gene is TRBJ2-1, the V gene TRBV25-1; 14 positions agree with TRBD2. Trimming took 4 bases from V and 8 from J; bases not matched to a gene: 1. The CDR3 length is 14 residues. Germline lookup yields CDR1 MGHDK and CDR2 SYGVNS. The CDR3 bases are TGTGCCAGCAGTGGGACTAGCGGGGGGTATGAGCAGTTCTTC. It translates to CASSGTSGGYEQFF.

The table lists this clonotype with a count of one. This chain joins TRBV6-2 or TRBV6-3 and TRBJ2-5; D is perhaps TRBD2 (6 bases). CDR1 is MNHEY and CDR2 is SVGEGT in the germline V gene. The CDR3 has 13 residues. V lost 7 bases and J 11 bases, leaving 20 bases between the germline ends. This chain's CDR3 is CASTGTPLGEQYF. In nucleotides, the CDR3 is TGTGCCAGCACCGGGACTCCCCTCGGAGAGCAGTACTTC.

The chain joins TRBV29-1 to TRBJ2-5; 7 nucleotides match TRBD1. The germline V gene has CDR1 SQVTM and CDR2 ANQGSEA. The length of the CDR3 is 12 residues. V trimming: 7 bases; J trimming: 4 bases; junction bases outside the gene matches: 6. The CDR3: CSAGDSTETQYF. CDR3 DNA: TGCAGCGCCGGGGACAGTACAGAGACCCAGTACTTC.

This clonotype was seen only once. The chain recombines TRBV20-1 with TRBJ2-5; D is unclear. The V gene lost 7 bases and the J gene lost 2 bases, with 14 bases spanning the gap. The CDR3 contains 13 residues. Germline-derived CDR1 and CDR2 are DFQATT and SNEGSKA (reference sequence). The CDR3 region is CSVLGKDQETQYF. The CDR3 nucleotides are TGCAGTGTACTGGGGAAGGATCAAGAGACCCAGTACTTC.

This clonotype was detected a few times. CDR3: CSAPSGGARAEAFF. In nucleotides, the CDR3 is TGCAGCGCACCCTCCGGGGGGGCTCGTGCTGAAGCTTTCTTT. The V and J genes are TRBV29-1 and TRBJ1-1; D is possibly TRBD1 (6 bases). This CDR3 is 14 amino acids long. The V end lost 7 bases, the J end lost 6 bases, and 21 bases lay between the germline ends. The germline V gene has CDR1 SQVTM and CDR2 ANQGSEA. Supplemented by reference TRBV29-1 and TRBJ1-1, the full variable domain reads SAVISQKPSRDICQRGTSLTIQCQVDSQVTMMFWYRQQPGQSLTLIATANQGSEATYESGFVIDKFPISRPNLTFSTLTVSNMSPEDSSIYLCSAPSGGARAEAFFGQGTRLTVV.

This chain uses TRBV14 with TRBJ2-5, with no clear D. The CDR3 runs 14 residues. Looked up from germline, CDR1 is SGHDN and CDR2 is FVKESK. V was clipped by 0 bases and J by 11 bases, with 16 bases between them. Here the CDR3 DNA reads TGTGCCAGCAGCCAAGATCTTACCTCGCAGGAGCAGTACTTC. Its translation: CASSQDLTSQEQYF.

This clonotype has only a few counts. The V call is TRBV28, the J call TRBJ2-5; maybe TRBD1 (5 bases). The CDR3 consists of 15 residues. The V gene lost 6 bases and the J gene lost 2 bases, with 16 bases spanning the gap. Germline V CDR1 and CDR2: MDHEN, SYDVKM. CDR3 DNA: TGTGCCAGCAGGAGAACTCAGGGAAGTCAAGAGACCCAGTACTTC. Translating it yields CASRRTQGSQETQYF.

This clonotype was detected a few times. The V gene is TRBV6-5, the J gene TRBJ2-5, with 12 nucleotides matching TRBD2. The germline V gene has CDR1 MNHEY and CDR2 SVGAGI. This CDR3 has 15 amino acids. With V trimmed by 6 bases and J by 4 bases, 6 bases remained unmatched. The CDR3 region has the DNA TGTGCCAGCAGCCCAACTAGCGGGGGGCCAGAGACCCAGTACTTC. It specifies CASSPTSGGPETQYF.

CDR3 sequence reads: CASSYFPGGEFSDTQYF. CDR3 nucleotides: TGTGCCAGCAGTTACTTTCCCGGGGGGGAGTTTTCAGATACGCAGTATTTT. The chain has TRBV6-5 and TRBJ2-3; 8 bases are a match to TRBD2. The junction had 10 bases not matched to a gene; V was cut back by 1 base and J by 4 bases. Per germline, CDR1 MNHEY and CDR2 SVGAGI. The CDR3 length is 17 residues.

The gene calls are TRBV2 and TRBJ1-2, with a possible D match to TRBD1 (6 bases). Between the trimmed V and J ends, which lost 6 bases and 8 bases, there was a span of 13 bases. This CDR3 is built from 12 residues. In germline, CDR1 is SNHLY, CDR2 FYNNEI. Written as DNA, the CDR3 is TGTGCCAGCAGGGGGGGGCTAATCGGCTACACCTTC. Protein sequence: CASRGGLIGYTF.

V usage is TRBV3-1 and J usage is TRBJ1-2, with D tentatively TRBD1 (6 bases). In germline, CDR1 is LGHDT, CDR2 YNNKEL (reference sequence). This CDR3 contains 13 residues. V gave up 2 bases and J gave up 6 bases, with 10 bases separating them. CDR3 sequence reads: CASSQTGANGYTF. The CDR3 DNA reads TGTGCCAGCAGCCAAACGGGGGCGAATGGCTACACCTTC.

Here the CDR3 reads CSARPLRADGYTF. CDR3 DNA sequence: TGCAGTGCTAGGCCCCTCCGGGCCGATGGCTACACCTTC. V gene TRBV20-1 combines with J gene TRBJ1-2; the D is unclear. This CDR3 comprises 13 residues. V was trimmed by 3 bases and J by 6 bases, leaving 14 bases between them. Germline values: CDR1 DFQATT, CDR2 SNEGSKA (reference sequence).

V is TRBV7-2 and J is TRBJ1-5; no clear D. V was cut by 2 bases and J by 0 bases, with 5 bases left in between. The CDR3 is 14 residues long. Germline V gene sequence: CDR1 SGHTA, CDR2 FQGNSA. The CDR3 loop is CASSLWNSNQPQHF. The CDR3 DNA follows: TGTGCCAGCAGCTTATGGAATAGCAATCAGCCCCAGCATTTT.

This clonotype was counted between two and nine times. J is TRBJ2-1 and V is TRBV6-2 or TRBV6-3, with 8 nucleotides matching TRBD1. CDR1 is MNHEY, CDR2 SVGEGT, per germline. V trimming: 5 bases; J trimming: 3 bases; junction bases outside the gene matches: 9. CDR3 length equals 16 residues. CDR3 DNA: TGTGCCAGCAGTCAAACCGGGACAGGTTTCTACAATGAGCAGTTCTTC. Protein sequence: CASSQTGTGFYNEQFF.

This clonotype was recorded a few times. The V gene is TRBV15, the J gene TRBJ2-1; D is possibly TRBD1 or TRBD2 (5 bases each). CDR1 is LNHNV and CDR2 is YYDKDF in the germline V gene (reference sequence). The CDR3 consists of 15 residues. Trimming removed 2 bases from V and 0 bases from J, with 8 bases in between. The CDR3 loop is CATSRSGRSYNEQFF. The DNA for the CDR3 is TGTGCCACCAGCAGATCGGGGCGCTCCTACAATGAGCAGTTCTTC.